These T cell receptor beta chains were read from a single sample in a study of blood T cell repertoires in COVID-19. Sequencing was performed with immunoSEQ multiplex PCR; in TCRdb, only in-frame clones are kept and a portion is missing. This sample has about 200,000 clones, with about 90% found just once. Sequenced: PBMCs or T cells enriched from blood (not recorded which). The receptors were gathered from a woman aged 18-29 years who had recovered from COVID-19. Each CDR3 is given with its conserved first and last residue. D genes are given only for firm matches. Only some rows state a clone size, as once, few, many or a class for expanded clones.

d_gene	abundance	j_gene	v_gene	CDR3aa	CDR3nt
TRBD1	.	TRBJ1-1	TRBV6-5	CASSYTLTGWNTEAFF	TGTGCCAGCAGTTACACTTTGACAGGGTGGAACACTGAAGCTTTCTTT
.	.	TRBJ2-5	TRBV7-3	CASSLKGGRETQYF	TGTGCCAGCAGCCTTAAGGGGGGGAGAGAGACCCAGTACTTC
.	.	TRBJ2-2	TRBV29-1	CSVRLGAGELFF	TGCAGCGTAAGACTAGGGGCCGGGGAGCTGTTTTTT
.	few	TRBJ1-1	TRBV4-2	CASSPDLFREVTEAFF	TGTGCCAGCAGCCCGGACCTTTTCAGGGAAGTCACTGAAGCTTTCTTT
.	.	TRBJ2-1	TRBV6-4	CASSEFGGAGYNEQFF	TGTGCCAGCAGTGAATTCGGAGGGGCCGGCTACAATGAGCAGTTCTTC
.	.	TRBJ2-7	TRBV18	CASSPIAEAYEQYF	TGTGCCAGCTCACCGATAGCGGAGGCCTACGAGCAGTACTTC
.	once	TRBJ2-5	TRBV5-6	CASSSGQYQETQYF	TGTGCCAGCAGCAGCGGACAGTACCAAGAGACCCAGTACTTC
TRBD2	.	TRBJ2-3	TRBV4-1	CASSQGVAGARTDTQYF	TGCGCCAGCAGCCAGGGGGTAGCGGGGGCGAGGACAGATACGCAGTATTTT
.	once	TRBJ2-7	TRBV4-1	CASSQPRSSYEQYF	TGCGCCAGCAGCCAACCTAGGAGCTCCTACGAGCAGTACTTC
.	.	TRBJ1-5	TRBV23-1	CARDDRDFSNQPQHF	TGCGCCAGGGATGACCGGGACTTTAGCAATCAGCCCCAGCATTTT
.	once	TRBJ1-4	TRBV2	CASREFPGTINEKLFF	TGTGCCAGCAGAGAATTCCCCGGGACAATAAATGAAAAACTGTTTTTT
.	.	TRBJ1-2	TRBV28	CASAQGLNGYTF	TGTGCCAGCGCACAGGGCTTAAATGGCTACACCTTC
TRBD1	few	TRBJ2-4	TRBV9	CASSGDPRTGIKNIQYF	TGTGCCAGCAGCGGAGATCCCCGGACAGGGATAAAAAACATTCAGTACTTC
.	.	TRBJ1-1	TRBV28	CASSLSTGNTEAFF	TGTGCCAGCAGTTTATCGACAGGGAACACTGAAGCTTTCTTT
.	.	TRBJ2-7	TRBV30	CAWALQGSGYYEQYF	TGTGCCTGGGCCCTACAGGGTTCGGGGTACTACGAGCAGTACTTC
TRBD2	.	TRBJ2-1	TRBV5-1	CASSWTSGGAHEQFF	TGCGCCAGCAGCTGGACTAGCGGGGGGGCTCACGAGCAGTTCTTC
TRBD1	.	TRBJ1-6	TRBV19	CASSPWDRANSPLHF	TGTGCCAGTAGTCCGTGGGACAGGGCGAATTCACCCCTCCACTTT
.	.	TRBJ1-6	TRBV13	CASRQGNSPLHF	TGTGCCAGCAGACAGGGAAATTCACCCCTCCACTTT
.	.	TRBJ1-2	TRBV6-5	CASRIARGSYGYTF	TGTGCCAGCAGGATAGCCAGGGGAAGCTATGGCTACACCTTC
TRBD1	.	TRBJ2-1	TRBV4-1	CASSLGQVSYNEQFF	TGCGCCAGCAGCCTAGGACAGGTCTCCTACAATGAGCAGTTCTTC
.	once	TRBJ2-2	TRBV29-1	CSAQEFSNTGELFF	TGCAGCGCCCAGGAATTCTCGAACACCGGGGAGCTGTTTTTT
.	once	TRBJ1-6	TRBV10-2	CASSPGANSPLHF	TGCGCCAGCAGTCCAGGGGCTAATTCACCCCTCCACTTT
TRBD2	.	TRBJ2-7	TRBV10-3	CAISETLAGVYEQYF	TGTGCCATCAGTGAAACTCTAGCGGGGGTCTACGAGCAGTACTTC
.	.	TRBJ1-3	TRBV28	CASSLGSTLSGNTIYF	TGTGCCAGCAGTTTAGGCTCCACCCTCTCTGGAAACACCATATATTTT
.	.	TRBJ2-7	TRBV29-1	CSVAPAMGLYEQYF	TGCAGCGTTGCCCCTGCAATGGGACTCTACGAGCAGTACTTC
.	.	TRBJ2-1	TRBV12-5	CASGLFSGPLYNEQFF	TGTGCTAGTGGTTTGTTCTCGGGTCCCTTATACAATGAGCAGTTCTTC
.	.	TRBJ1-2	TRBV7-9	CASSKTVDGYTF	TGTGCCAGCAGCAAAACAGTGGATGGCTACACCTTC
TRBD2	.	TRBJ2-1	TRBV5-1	CASSTSGAYNEQFF	TGCGCCAGCAGCACTAGCGGGGCGTACAATGAGCAGTTCTTC
TRBD2	.	TRBJ2-7	TRBV4-1	CASSLIAGALYEQYF	TGCGCCAGCAGCCTGATAGCGGGGGCTCTCTACGAGCAGTACTTC
.	.	TRBJ2-6	TRBV18	CASARLMSSGANVLTF	TGTGCCAGCGCGCGACTGATGAGCTCTGGGGCCAACGTCCTGACTTTC
.	.	TRBJ1-3	TRBV7-9	CASTSRQSSGNTIYF	TGTGCCAGCACCTCTCGACAGAGCTCTGGAAACACCATATATTTT
.	few	TRBJ2-7	TRBV2	CASRRTYEQYF	TGTGCCAGCAGGCGAACCTACGAGCAGTACTTC
TRBD1	many	TRBJ1-6	TRBV30	CAWSVGFLWDSNNSPLHF	TGTGCCTGGAGTGTAGGATTTTTGTGGGACAGTAACAATTCACCCCTCCACTTT
.	few	TRBJ1-1	TRBV19	CASSRIGGPLNTEAFF	TGTGCCAGTAGTAGGATCGGGGGTCCCTTGAACACTGAAGCTTTCTTT
TRBD1	.	TRBJ1-1	TRBV7-3	CASSGRPGTGLNTEAFF	TGTGCCAGCAGCGGACGCCCCGGGACAGGGCTGAACACTGAAGCTTTCTTT
.	.	TRBJ1-3	TRBV14	CASSQQQQVYGNTIYF	TGTGCCAGCAGCCAGCAACAACAGGTCTATGGAAACACCATATATTTT
.	.	TRBJ1-5	TRBV6-5	CASSYLDQPQHF	TGTGCCAGCAGTTATTTAGATCAGCCCCAGCATTTT
.	.	TRBJ1-2	TRBV9	CASSSGQGDGYTF	TGTGCCAGTAGTTCCGGGCAGGGCGATGGCTACACCTTC
TRBD1	.	TRBJ1-5	TRBV4-1	CASSQRQGRHQPQHF	TGCGCCAGCAGCCAACGACAGGGTAGGCATCAGCCCCAGCATTTT
.	.	TRBJ2-7	TRBV21-1	CASSKERLTGGEQYF	TGTGCCAGCAGCAAAGAAAGACTTACAGGGGGCGAGCAGTACTTC
TRBD1	.	TRBJ2-7	TRBV28	CASSRGQNYEQYF	TGTGCCAGCAGCCGGGGACAGAACTACGAGCAGTACTTC
.	.	TRBJ2-4	TRBV19	CASRETGWNIQYF	TGTGCCAGTAGGGAGACAGGATGGAACATTCAGTACTTC
.	.	TRBJ1-2	TRBV6-1	CASNQGTQYGYTF	TGTGCCAGTAACCAGGGTACCCAATATGGCTACACCTTC
TRBD1	.	TRBJ1-6	TRBV6-5	CASGLDRDDSPLHF	TGTGCCAGCGGATTGGACAGGGATGATTCACCCCTCCACTTT
TRBD1	.	TRBJ2-7	TRBV12-5	CASGLAKGAVLSEQYF	TGTGCTAGTGGTTTGGCAAAGGGGGCTGTTTTGAGCGAGCAGTACTTC
TRBD1	.	TRBJ1-1	TRBV28	CASSLRGTVHTEAFF	TGTGCCAGCAGTTTACGGGGGACAGTTCACACTGAAGCTTTCTTT
.	.	TRBJ1-2	TRBV6-1	CASSERPSELGYTF	TGTGCCAGCAGTGAACGGCCCAGCGAGCTTGGCTACACCTTC
.	.	TRBJ1-3	TRBV30	CAWSVLISGNTIYF	TGTGCCTGGAGTGTACTGATTTCTGGAAACACCATATATTTT
.	.	TRBJ1-1	TRBV19	CASRLSLMNTEAFF	TGTGCCAGTAGACTGAGCCTTATGAACACTGAAGCTTTCTTT
.	.	TRBJ1-2	TRBV13	CASSDWGGRLSGYTF	TGTGCCAGCAGCGACTGGGGGGGGCGCTTGTCTGGCTACACCTTC
.	.	TRBJ2-3	TRBV5-4	CASSWGSGAGDTQYF	TGTGCCAGCAGCTGGGGGTCCGGTGCGGGGGATACGCAGTATTTT
.	.	TRBJ2-5	TRBV24-1	CATSDDRVETQYF	TGTGCCACCAGTGATGACAGAGTAGAGACCCAGTACTTC
TRBD1	.	TRBJ1-2	TRBV7-9	CASSFPTGGYGYTF	TGTGCCAGCAGCTTTCCGACAGGGGGTTATGGCTACACCTTC
.	.	TRBJ1-1	TRBV7-9	CAPPPGPNTEAFF	TGTGCCCCTCCGCCGGGTCCTAACACTGAAGCTTTCTTT
TRBD2	.	TRBJ2-1	TRBV7-6	CASSKQRGGNEQFF	TGTGCCAGCAGTAAGCAGCGGGGGGGCAATGAGCAGTTCTTC
TRBD1	.	TRBJ1-1	TRBV27	CASSLQQGAVTEAFF	TGTGCCAGCAGTCTCCAACAGGGGGCGGTAACTGAAGCTTTCTTT
TRBD1	.	TRBJ1-2	TRBV30	CAWSTTGTGTTF	TGTGCCTGGAGTACGACCGGGACAGGCACTACCTTC